This TCR beta chain was sequenced in a study of blood T cells in healthy people across ages. Findings of the study overall: The study lacked donor CMV status, which possibly confounded expanded clonotype changes.

On this clonotype itself: Its antigen is not identified.

Germline values: CDR1 MDHEN, CDR2 SYDVKM. The CDR3 covers 13 residues. It was with a sample-barcoded 5' primer and a J-beta primer mix that a second PCR of about 7 to 12 cycles was run. There were at least 3 million CDR3-containing paired-end reads obtained from each sample. In TCRdb, the 5' RACE reads were re-called with MiXCR into one record per CDR3 protein. The profile shows around 280,000 distinct CDR3 sequences, about 25% of them singletons. The sample was blood. The sequence was obtained from a woman between 65 and 79 years old in good health. The V and J genes are TRBV28 and TRBJ2-5; 9 bases are shared with TRBD1. The J call is in doubt because the DNA end fits TRBJ2-7 better. In DNA, the CDR3 is TGTGCCAGCAGAGGACAGGGGAGGTACGAGCAGTACTTC. It translates to CASRGQGRYEQYF.